The rows below give T cell receptor beta chains drawn from one sample of a study of blood T cell repertoires in COVID-19. The data were produced by immunoSEQ multiplex PCR, yet TCRdb's version contains in-frame clones alone and is incomplete. The table shows over 35,000 clones, with roughly 89% occurring only once. The sequenced material came from peripheral blood. These receptors originate from a man between 60 and 75 years old with active COVID-19. CDR3s include the opening cysteine and the closing phenylalanine or tryptophan. Clone size is shown for a subset of rows, as once, few, many or a class of expanded clone.

TRBV21-1	TRBJ1-5	.	CASRRGQGDQPQHF
TRBV6-6	TRBJ1-2	few	CASRGGQGGYGYTF
TRBV6-6	TRBJ1-4	.	CASSYLKGTKNEKLFF
TRBV7-2	TRBJ2-7	.	CASSTNPSGMYF
TRBV14	TRBJ1-4	.	CASSLWGTGHEKLFF
TRBV6-1	TRBJ2-1	.	CASSEGAGGGNEQFF
TRBV5-5	TRBJ1-5	.	CASSLVLGGVSGQPQHF
TRBV4-1	TRBJ1-1	.	CASSQGTGLMNTEAFF
TRBV4-2	TRBJ2-7	.	CASSQELASGYEQYF
TRBV7-3	TRBJ2-7	.	CASSPGSESYEQYF
TRBV3-1/TRBV3-2	TRBJ2-4	.	CASSQVGGQAKNIQYF
TRBV7-9	TRBJ2-5	.	CASSTGQGQETQYF
TRBV7-3	TRBJ2-7	.	CASSLLSGGDEQYF
TRBV9	TRBJ2-1	.	CASSPFSNNEQFF
TRBV6-5	TRBJ1-1	.	CASSWGQSMNTEAFF
TRBV7-8	TRBJ2-3	once	CASSLRSRGDTQYF
TRBV15	TRBJ2-5	.	CATSRGAQEETQYF
TRBV6-6	TRBJ1-2	.	CASSPGGGYGYTF
TRBV4-1	TRBJ2-3	.	CASSLIMTPTAGDTQYF
TRBV7-8	TRBJ2-3	once	CASSRDSDTQYF
TRBV30	TRBJ2-1	.	CAWRNLAGGPNEQFF
TRBV10-2	TRBJ2-5	.	CASQTTAETYQETQYF
TRBV18	TRBJ2-3	.	CASSSYVAGGPSTDTQYF
TRBV27	TRBJ2-7	once	CASSLLAGSYEQYF
TRBV6-5	TRBJ2-3	.	CASRPLAGVTDTQYF
TRBV3-1/TRBV3-2	TRBJ2-6	.	CASSQAESSGANVLTF
TRBV5-1	TRBJ2-4	.	CASSAGLGAEAKNIQYF
TRBV3-1/TRBV3-2	TRBJ2-3	.	CASSRLGAQDTQYF
TRBV27	TRBJ2-7	few	CASSHMAGPGLAGGRAYEQYF
TRBV12-3/TRBV12-4	TRBJ2-3	.	CASKQTGLDTQYF
TRBV5-8	TRBJ2-4	.	CASGEGLGVQYF
TRBV6-1	TRBJ1-4	.	CASSEAVAGNEKLFF
TRBV3-1/TRBV3-2	TRBJ2-3	once	CASRIGAGDTQYF